The next 19 T cell receptor beta chains were all read from a single sample in a study of cytomegalovirus exposure and HLA in healthy donors. The primer mix had 60 Vbeta and 13 Jbeta primers. Some clones are missing from TCRdb's copy, which holds only in-frame ones; the method was immunoSEQ multiplex PCR. The sample shows 95,000 to 100,000 clones, around three quarters of them seen only once. The sequenced material came from PBMCs. The receptors were gathered from a middle-aged man in good health and CMV-seronegative.

V usage is TRBV7-8 and J usage is TRBJ1-4; D is perhaps TRBD1 (6 bases). Germline CDR1 and CDR2: SGHVS and FQNEAQ. The CDR3 totals 14 residues. Trimming took off 5 bases at V and 11 bases at J, with 18 bases between the two ends. The CDR3: CASSPTGRAQKLFF. Here the CDR3 DNA reads TGTGCCAGCAGCCCGACAGGACGAGCCCAGAAACTGTTTTTT. The entire variable domain, with the rest obtained from reference TRBV7-8 and TRBJ1-4, is as follows: GAGVSQSPRYKVAKRGQDVALRCDPISGHVSLFWYQQALGQGPEFLTYFQNEAQLDKSGLPSDRFFAERPEGSVSTLKIQRTQQEDSAVYLCASSPTGRAQKLFFGSGTQLSVL.

The chain has TRBV28 and TRBJ2-7, with TRBD1 as a possible D gene (6 bases). The CDR3 totals 16 residues. V lost 6 bases to trimming and J lost 4 bases, with 22 bases between them. CDR1 is MDHEN and CDR2 is SYDVKM in the germline V gene. The CDR3 DNA sequence: TGTGCCAGCAGCCCGACGACGGACAGATTTTCGTACGAGCAGTACTTC. Protein sequence: CASSPTTDRFSYEQYF.

The chain carries TRBV2 and TRBJ1-2; D perhaps matches TRBD1 (6 bases). Per the germline V gene, CDR1 is SNHLY and CDR2 is FYNNEI. There are 15 residues in the CDR3. Trimming removed 5 bases at V and 2 bases at J, with 15 bases between. CDR3 sequence reads: CASSKNRVTNYGYTF. In DNA form, the CDR3 reads TGTGCCAGCAGTAAAAACAGGGTAACCAACTATGGCTACACCTTC.

Regarding this clone: The junction departs from germline at one end; a sequencing error may be responsible. V usage is TRBV7-9 and J usage is TRBJ2-2, with 7 bases lining up with TRBD1. There are 16 residues in the CDR3. Looked up from germline, CDR1 is SEHNR and CDR2 is FQNEAQ (reference sequence). The CDR3 reads CSSSRQGDQVTGELFF. The DNA for the CDR3 is TGTTCCAGCAGCCGGCAGGGGGACCAGGTCACCGGGGAGCTGTTTTTT. Together with reference TRBV7-9 and TRBJ2-2, the CDR3 gives the full variable domain: DTGVSQNPRHKITKRGQNVTFRCDPISEHNRLYWYRQTLGQGPEFLTYFQNEAQLEKSRLLSDRFSAERPKGSFSTLEIQRTEQGDSAMYLCSSSRQGDQVTGELFFGEGSRLTVL.

J is TRBJ2-1 and V is TRBV4-3, with TRBD2 identical over 9 bases. CDR1 is LGHNA, CDR2 YSLEER, per germline. Trimming removed 2 bases from V and 6 bases from J; junction bases left unmatched: 5. The CDR3 covers 15 residues. CDR3 sequence: CASSQSLAGLNEQFF. CDR3 sequence (DNA): TGCGCCAGCAGCCAAAGTCTAGCGGGACTCAATGAGCAGTTCTTC.

This clone was counted once. This chain links TRBV7-9 with TRBJ2-2; 9 bases are a match to TRBD1. Unmatched junction bases numbered 6, after V lost 6 bases and J lost 1 base. CDR3 length: 16 residues. Germline-derived CDR1 and CDR2 are SEHNR and FQNEAQ (reference sequence). The CDR3 nucleotides are TGTGCCAGCAGGCCCGGGGGACAGGGGAACACCGGGGAGCTGTTTTTT. Its translation is CASRPGGQGNTGELFF.

This sequence joins TRBV5-1 and TRBJ1-2; tentative D call: TRBD1 (6 bases). V dropped 5 bases and J dropped 3 bases, with 17 bases sitting between them. The germline gives CDR1 SGHRS, CDR2 YFSETQ. This CDR3 region has 15 residues. CDR3 residues: CASSLPGGADYGYTF. CDR3 bases: TGCGCCAGCAGTTTGCCGGGGGGGGCTGACTATGGCTACACCTTC.

This clone showed up just once. This chain joins TRBV9 and TRBJ2-7, with unresolved D. The CDR3 runs 14 residues. Per germline, CDR1 SGDLS and CDR2 YYNGEE. V lost 0 bases and J lost 1, with 8 bases in between. CDR3 protein: CASSVAERSYEQYF. Here the CDR3 DNA reads TGTGCCAGCAGCGTAGCTGAGAGATCCTACGAGCAGTACTTC.

Note on this clone: The junction differs from germline at one of its ends, possibly a read error. This chain uses TRBV7-9 with TRBJ2-3, with TRBD2 matching over 13 bases. The CDR3 extends over 16 amino acids. Germline V gene lookup returns CDR1 SEHNR and CDR2 FQNEAQ (reference sequence). The CDR3 sequence is CSSRETSGGASHTQYF. In DNA, the CDR3 is TGTTCCAGCAGGGAAACTAGCGGGGGGGCATCGCATACGCAGTATTTT.

This chain joins TRBV18 and TRBJ2-3, with TRBD2 identical over 8 bases. Unmatched junction bases numbered 7, after V lost 5 bases and J lost 0 bases. Germline lookup yields CDR1 KGHSH and CDR2 LQKENI. The CDR3 is 16 amino acids. The CDR3 spells CASSAKRGRSTDTQYF. The CDR3 DNA follows: TGTGCCAGCTCAGCCAAGCGGGGGCGCAGCACAGATACGCAGTATTTT.

Here the CDR3 reads CASSYSRGLGTGELFF. CDR3 DNA: TGTGCCAGCAGTTACTCGAGAGGGTTGGGTACCGGGGAGCTGTTTTTT. The chain employs TRBV6-5 and TRBJ2-2; possibly TRBD2 for D (5 bases). Germline V gene sequence: CDR1 MNHEY, CDR2 SVGAGI. CDR3 size: 16 residues. Trimming stripped 0 bases from V and 5 bases from J, with 13 bases between.

The table lists this clone with a count of one. The V and J genes are TRBV5-4 and TRBJ1-6, with a tentative D call TRBD1 (6 bases). Germline-derived CDR1 and CDR2 are SGHNT and YYREEE (reference sequence). The CDR3 has 14 amino acids. V dropped 7 bases and J dropped 9 bases, with 17 bases sitting between them. The CDR3 region is CASGFTGSSSPLHF. The CDR3 DNA sequence: TGTGCCAGCGGATTTACAGGGTCGTCTTCACCCCTCCACTTT.

CDR3 protein: CASSPLAGALSYNEQFF. The CDR3 DNA follows: TGTGCCAGCAGCCCGCTAGCGGGGGCCCTCTCCTACAATGAGCAGTTCTTC. The V gene is TRBV11-2, the J gene TRBJ2-1; 10 bases are a match to TRBD2. Trimming took 5 bases from V and 0 from J; bases not matched to a gene: 7. The CDR3 runs 17 residues. The germline gives CDR1 SGHAT, CDR2 FQNNGV.

The J gene is TRBJ1-1, the V gene TRBV27, with D possibly being TRBD1 (5 bases). The ends were cut back, 4 bases at V and 10 bases at J, with 19 bases in the middle. Germline lookup yields CDR1 MNHEY and CDR2 SMNVEV (reference sequence). The CDR3 extends over 14 amino acids. The CDR3 sequence: CASSSGLNPVAAFF. In nucleotides, the CDR3 is TGTGCCAGCAGTTCGGGACTCAATCCGGTAGCAGCTTTCTTT.

The chain joins TRBV5-1 to TRBJ1-1; D ambiguous. The V end lost 0 bases, the J end lost 10 bases, and 10 bases lay between the germline ends. The germline CDR1 and CDR2 sequences are SGHRS and YFSETQ. The CDR3 runs to 12 residues. CDR3 sequence: CASSLDPRRAFF. The CDR3 DNA reads TGCGCCAGCAGCTTGGATCCGCGTCGAGCTTTCTTT.

This chain joins TRBV27 and TRBJ2-2, with 8 bases matching TRBD1. The trim removed 4 bases at V and 1 base at J, leaving 8 bases unmatched. This CDR3 comprises 17 residues. The germline gives CDR1 MNHEY, CDR2 SMNVEV (reference sequence). CDR3 sequence reads: CASSSLDRARNTGELFF. In DNA, the CDR3 is TGTGCCAGCAGTTCCCTGGACAGGGCAAGGAACACCGGGGAGCTGTTTTTT.

This clone appeared a few times. CDR3 residues: CASSNIGFGTGAYYSNQPQHF. The CDR3 coding sequence is TGTGCCAGCAGCAATATCGGATTCGGGACAGGGGCCTATTATAGCAATCAGCCCCAGCATTTT. The chain is built from TRBV7-8 and TRBJ1-5, with 10 bases identical to TRBD1. CDR3 length: 21 amino acids. V lost 5 bases and J lost 0; bases outside the gene matches: 19. Germline V gives CDR1 SGHVS, CDR2 FQNEAQ.

This clone was seen only a few times. One end of the junction varies from germline; a read error may be responsible. The chain couples TRBV11-2 to TRBJ2-7; D perhaps matches TRBD2 (6 bases). CDR1 and CDR2 (germline): SGHAT, FQNNGV. The CDR3 runs 13 residues. CDR3 amino acids: CASSQARGYEQYF. CDR3 coding DNA: TGCGCCAGCAGCCAGGCACGGGGGTACGAGCAGTACTTC.

The V gene is TRBV11-2, the J gene TRBJ2-2, with D possibly matching TRBD2 (5 bases). Germline values: CDR1 SGHAT, CDR2 FQNNGV. The CDR3 sequence is 16 residues long. Trimming took 0 bases from V and 6 from J, leaving 14 bases between them. The CDR3 protein is CASSLDFGTSPGELFF. CDR3 DNA sequence: TGTGCCAGCAGCTTAGATTTCGGCACTAGTCCCGGGGAGCTGTTTTTT. Complete variable domain (other parts from reference TRBV11-2 and TRBJ2-2): EAGVAQSPRYKIIEKRQSVAFWCNPISGHATLYWYQQILGQGPKLLIQFQNNGVVDDSQLPKDRFSAERLKGVDSTLKIQPAKLEDSAVYLCASSLDFGTSPGELFFGEGSRLTVL.